The next 23 T cell receptor beta chains were all read from a single sample in a study of blood T cell repertoires in COVID-19. Profiled with immunoSEQ multiplex PCR; TCRdb holds only in-frame clones, not every one. The sample records around 100,000 clones, about 85% being singletons. The sample comprised peripheral blood. The receptors derive from a man aged 50 to 60 in a cohort sampled during active COVID-19.

The V call is TRBV6-1, the J call TRBJ1-1, with TRBD1 identical over 7 bases. The CDR3 extends over 14 amino acids. V lost 3 bases to trimming and J lost 1 base; unmatched junction nucleotides: 2. Germline V gene sequence: CDR1 MNHNS, CDR2 SASEGT. The CDR3 protein is CASSETGKNTEAFF. Written as DNA, the CDR3 is TGTGCCAGCAGTGAGACAGGGAAGAACACTGAAGCTTTCTTT.

V and J are TRBV27 and TRBJ1-1; TRBD1 might be the D (5 bases). The CDR3 consists of 14 residues. V lost 6 bases to trimming and J lost 5 bases, with 16 bases between them. Germline lookup yields CDR1 MNHEY and CDR2 SMNVEV (reference sequence). The chain's CDR3 is CASRPRQEGTEAFF. The CDR3, as DNA: TGTGCCAGCAGACCACGGCAGGAGGGGACTGAAGCTTTCTTT.

The chain links TRBV5-4 to TRBJ2-5; D uncertain. Trimming pared 4 bases from V and 5 bases from J, leaving 9 bases between. The CDR3 is 12 residues long. Germline V CDR1 and CDR2: SGHNT, YYREEE (reference sequence). CDR3 residues: CASSPFRETQYF. The CDR3 region has the DNA TGTGCCAGCAGCCCCTTCCGGGAGACCCAGTACTTC.

This sequence joins TRBV11-3 and TRBJ1-1, with D unresolved. The CDR3 sequence is 15 residues long. With 0 bases removed from V and 4 bases from J, the gap between germline ends came to 12 bases. CDR1 and CDR2 from the germline V gene are SGHNT and YENEEA. The CDR3: CASSLDLRARTEAFF. For the CDR3, the DNA is TGTGCCAGCAGCTTAGATCTGAGGGCTCGCACTGAAGCTTTCTTT.

The V and J genes are TRBV5-4 and TRBJ2-1; TRBD2 matches 12 bases. V lost 0 bases to trimming and J lost 7 bases; unmatched junction nucleotides: 8. Germline V gene data show CDR1 as SGHNT and CDR2 as YYREEE (reference sequence). This CDR3 has 17 residues. Here the CDR3 reads CASSLGLAGGPGNEQFF. For the CDR3, the DNA is TGTGCCAGCAGCTTGGGTCTAGCGGGGGGGCCGGGGAATGAGCAGTTCTTC.

On this clone itself: Its ends do not fully match the called genes, so a read error is possible. The CDR3 sequence: CASSFTLGTGKKIF. Written as DNA, the CDR3 is TGTGCCAGCAGCTTCACCCTGGGTACAGGGAAAAAGATCTTC. The chain is built from TRBV7-9 and TRBJ2-1; the D gene is possibly TRBD1 (6 bases). The germline V gene encodes CDR1 SEHNR and CDR2 FQNEAQ (reference sequence). CDR3 length equals 14 residues.

The chain combines TRBV18 with TRBJ1-1, with D unclear. Germline V gives CDR1 KGHSH, CDR2 LQKENI. CDR3 length: 15 residues. V was clipped by 2 bases and J by 1 base, with 11 bases between them. CDR3 coding DNA: TGTGCCAGCTCACCAGTGTCGGGTCCGAACACTGAAGCTTTCTTT. Translating gives CASSPVSGPNTEAFF.

This rearrangement joins TRBV10-3 to TRBJ1-2; 7 nucleotides align to TRBD1. Germline V gene data show CDR1 as ENHRY and CDR2 as SYGVKD. The CDR3 extends over 14 amino acids. V lost 3 bases, J lost 2 bases, and 3 bases stayed unmatched. The CDR3 loop is CAISDRQGNYGYTF. The CDR3 nucleotides are TGTGCCATCAGTGACCGACAGGGCAACTATGGCTACACCTTC.

The chain has TRBV5-4 and TRBJ2-3, with D perhaps TRBD1 (6 bases). Trimming pared 1 base from V and 3 bases from J, leaving 15 bases between. CDR1 is SGHNT and CDR2 is YYREEE in the germline V gene (reference sequence). The CDR3 extends over 16 amino acids. DNA of the CDR3: TGTGCCAGCAGCTTGAGGGCACTGGGGGCGACAGATACGCAGTATTTT. Amino acids: CASSLRALGATDTQYF.

The chain employs TRBV3-1 (or the pseudogene TRBV3-2) and TRBJ2-3, with D perhaps TRBD1 (6 bases). CDR1 is LGHDT, CDR2 YNNKEL, per germline (reference sequence). The CDR3 runs to 16 residues. Deletions cut 4 bases from V and 2 bases from J, with 16 bases between. Here the CDR3 reads CASSRSLGADTDTQYF. In nucleotides, the CDR3 is TGTGCCAGCAGCCGATCGTTGGGGGCGGACACAGATACGCAGTATTTT.

J is TRBJ1-2 and V is TRBV2; possibly TRBD1 for D (6 bases). The V gene lost 8 bases and the J gene lost 2 bases, with 9 bases spanning the gap. Germline V CDR1 and CDR2: SNHLY, FYNNEI. This CDR3 has 12 amino acids. The CDR3 nucleotides read TGTGCCAGCCGGGGACAAAACTATGGCTACACCTTC. Translating it yields CASRGQNYGYTF.

V is TRBV27 and J is TRBJ1-2; 7 bases align to TRBD1. Germline CDR1 is MNHEY and CDR2 is SMNVEV (reference sequence). CDR3 length equals 13 residues. The junction had 2 bases not matched to a gene; V was cut back by 3 bases and J by 4 bases. CDR3: CASSLRTGYGYTF. CDR3 nucleotides: TGTGCCAGCAGTTTGAGGACAGGCTATGGCTACACCTTC.

J is TRBJ1-2 and V is TRBV10-3; tentative D call: TRBD1 (6 bases). This CDR3 is 14 amino acids long. V lost 4 bases, J lost 3 bases, and 12 bases lay in between. Germline V gene lookup returns CDR1 ENHRY and CDR2 SYGVKD. CDR3 sequence (DNA): TGTGCCATCAGTGCAGGCCAGGGGTACTATGGCTACACCTTC. This sequence encodes CAISAGQGYYGYTF.

The chain couples TRBV2 to TRBJ2-1, with a tentative D call TRBD2 (6 bases). CDR1 and CDR2 (germline): SNHLY, FYNNEI. V lost 1 base, J lost 7 bases, and 23 bases lay in between. This CDR3 is 18 amino acids long. CDR3 bases: TGTGCCAGCAGTGAAGTTACCCTCCGGGGCGCTAGCGCAAATGAGCAGTTCTTC. It codes for CASSEVTLRGASANEQFF.

J is TRBJ1-2 and V is TRBV24-1, with 7 bases fitting TRBD1. The V and J ends lost 2 bases and 1 base, in that order; junction bases with no gene match: 6. This CDR3 has 16 residues. The germline V gene encodes CDR1 KGHDR and CDR2 SFDVKD. The CDR3, as DNA: TGTGCCACCAGTGATTCCAGACAGGGAAATAACTATGGCTACACCTTC. It translates to CATSDSRQGNNYGYTF.

V gene TRBV7-8 combines with J gene TRBJ2-3; D gene uncertain. The CDR3 length is 17 residues. The germline gives CDR1 SGHVS, CDR2 FQNEAQ. Trimming pared 1 base from V and 0 bases from J, leaving 14 bases between. The CDR3 loop reads CASSLERSISSTDTQYF. CDR3 bases: TGTGCCAGCAGCTTAGAACGGAGTATCTCCAGCACAGATACGCAGTATTTT.

The genes are TRBV6-5 and TRBJ2-5, with a tentative D call TRBD1 (6 bases). The CDR3 has 15 amino acids. The V gene lost 4 bases and the J gene lost 5 bases, with 17 bases spanning the gap. Per germline, CDR1 MNHEY and CDR2 SVGAGI. The CDR3 protein is CASSSQGRGFETQYF. The CDR3 DNA sequence: TGTGCCAGCAGTTCACAGGGAAGGGGTTTTGAGACCCAGTACTTC.

This chain joins TRBV29-1 and TRBJ2-3; tentative D call: TRBD2 (6 bases). Germline lookup yields CDR1 SQVTM and CDR2 ANQGSEA. With 6 bases removed from V and 4 bases from J, the gap between germline ends came to 17 bases. The CDR3 totals 14 residues. The CDR3 region is CSVKGFAGPDTQYF. In nucleotides, the CDR3 is TGCAGCGTCAAGGGGTTCGCGGGGCCAGATACGCAGTATTTT.

A single count supports this clone. This chain joins TRBV7-9 and TRBJ1-5; 10 positions match TRBD1. Germline V lookup: CDR1 SEHNR, CDR2 FQNEAQ (reference sequence). J gave up 7 bases and V 5 bases, and 2 bases lay outside the gene matches. This CDR3 has 13 residues. The CDR3 coding sequence is TGTGCCAGCAGCGGGACAGGGGAACAGCCCCAGCATTTT. Its translation: CASSGTGEQPQHF.

The chain couples TRBV6-1 to TRBJ2-1, with 8 bases that match TRBD2. Germline lookup yields CDR1 MNHNS and CDR2 SASEGT. The V and J ends lost 0 bases and 3 bases, in that order; junction bases with no gene match: 7. This CDR3 contains 17 residues. CDR3 coding DNA: TGTGCCAGCAGTGAAGCTGGCGCGGGGGGAAACTACAATGAGCAGTTCTTC. Translation: CASSEAGAGGNYNEQFF.

The chain recombines TRBV24-1 with TRBJ2-2; D remains ambiguous. Germline CDR1 and CDR2: KGHDR and SFDVKD. There are 15 residues in the CDR3. Trimming stripped 3 bases from V and 2 bases from J, with 9 bases between. The CDR3 DNA reads as TGTGCCACCAGTGATCCAACTCAAAACACCGGGGAGCTGTTTTTT. It is translated as CATSDPTQNTGELFF.

The V and J genes are TRBV10-3 and TRBJ2-5; TRBD2 aligns across 7 bases. The CDR3 runs 13 residues. Germline values: CDR1 ENHRY, CDR2 SYGVKD. The V and J ends lost 6 bases and 6 bases, in that order; junction bases with no gene match: 7. DNA for the CDR3: TGTGCCATCAGGGGGACTATGGGACAGACCCAGTACTTC. It translates to CAIRGTMGQTQYF.

This clone was seen just once. The rearrangement joins TRBV6-6 to TRBJ1-6; TRBD1 aligns across 7 bases. This CDR3 region has 15 residues. CDR1 is MNHNY and CDR2 is SVGAGI in the germline V gene (reference sequence). Germline trimming cut 5 bases from V and 6 bases from J; bases unmatched to any gene: 7. This chain's CDR3 is CASSPRQGGNSPLHF. The CDR3 DNA is TGTGCCAGCAGTCCCCGACAGGGCGGTAATTCACCCCTCCACTTT.